This passage covers 10 T cell receptor beta chains from one sample sequenced in a study of T cells in Graves' hyperthyroidism and ophthalmopathy (dated by TCRdb to between 2017 and 2020). Library preparation employed multiplex PCR. Sequencing instrument: Illumina HiSeq 2000. The TCR beta CDR3 regions were amplified from the RNA transcripts. The TCR CDR3 was subjected to a first round of RT-PCR using the HTBI primer set and the Qiagen OneStep RT-PCR kit. TCRdb trimmed the raw reads at Q25, called clones with MiXCR and kept productive beta chains. Each CDR3 protein appears once, grouped with its most common genes and DNA. This sample has 210,000 or so distinct CDR3 sequences in its table, and 15% to 20% of those were observed once. The ten largest account for roughly 50% of the sample. The sequencing sample was made of blood. The receptors stem from a man between 45 and 60 years old with Graves' hyperthyroidism.

This clonotype has at least ten counts. This rearrangement joins TRBV20-1 to TRBJ2-4; 8 nucleotides line up with TRBD2. After removal of 3 bases from V and 5 bases from J, the junction contained 9 bases not matched to a gene. Germline CDR1 is DFQATT and CDR2 is SNEGSKA (reference sequence). CDR3 length equals 15 residues. CDR3 sequence reads: CSASSPAGDQNIQYF. The CDR3 DNA sequence: TGCAGTGCTAGTAGTCCAGCGGGAGATCAAAACATTCAGTACTTC.

This clonotype was observed at least ten times. The V call is TRBV5-1, the J call TRBJ1-2, with TRBD1 matching over 9 bases. Germline V gives CDR1 SGHRS, CDR2 YFSETQ. The CDR3 length is 14 residues. J gave up 4 bases and V 4 bases, and 5 bases lay outside the gene matches. The CDR3 protein is CASSTRGQGYGYTF. CDR3 nucleotides: TGCGCCAGCAGCACCCGGGGACAGGGCTATGGCTACACCTTC.

At least ten counts were recorded for this clonotype. This rearrangement joins TRBV7-2 to TRBJ2-1; the match to TRBD2 covers 9 bases. The J segment lost 9 bases and the V segment lost 1 base, leaving 10 bases of the junction unmatched. Per germline, CDR1 SGHTA and CDR2 FQGNSA. This CDR3 is 16 amino acids long. CDR3 nucleotide sequence: TGTGCCAGCAGCTTAGTACCGGGACTAGCAACGGGTGAGCAGTTCTTC. Translation: CASSLVPGLATGEQFF.

Only a few counts were recorded for this clonotype. This chain links TRBV28 with TRBJ1-5, with TRBD1 as a possible D gene (6 bases). The germline V gene encodes CDR1 MDHEN and CDR2 SYDVKM. V lost 8 bases, J lost 6 bases, and 17 bases lay in between. The CDR3 is 14 amino acids. This CDR3 reads CASRGGSEGQPQHF. CDR3 DNA sequence: TGTGCCAGCCGAGGGGGTTCAGAGGGTCAGCCCCAGCATTTT.

This clonotype was counted a few times. The V and J genes are TRBV20-1 and TRBJ2-7; D is undetermined. The V end lost 0 bases, the J end lost 3 bases, and 12 bases lay between the germline ends. The CDR3 spans 14 residues. The germline CDR1 and CDR2 sequences are DFQATT and SNEGSKA (reference sequence). CDR3 bases: TGCAGTGCTAGAGATCAGAACAGCCTCTACGAGCAGTACTTC. Its translation is CSARDQNSLYEQYF.

This clonotype was seen repeatedly, ten times or more. The gene calls are TRBV7-2 and TRBJ2-2; 10 bases are a match to TRBD2. Germline V gene sequence: CDR1 SGHTA, CDR2 FQGNSA. The junction had 5 bases not matched to a gene; V was cut back by 5 bases and J by 5 bases. The CDR3 covers 15 residues. CDR3 nucleotide sequence: TGTGCCAGCAGCAAATTAGCGGGAGGAACCGGGGAGCTGTTTTTT. Amino acids: CASSKLAGGTGELFF.

This clonotype was seen a handful of times. The genes are TRBV4-1 and TRBJ2-1, with 9 bases aligning to TRBD2. CDR1 MGHRA and CDR2 YSYEKL come from the germline V gene. This CDR3 contains 16 residues. After removal of 0 bases from V and 4 bases from J, the junction contained 4 bases not matched to a gene. The CDR3 DNA reads as TGCGCCAGCAGCCAAGAACCCAGCGGGGGGTACAATGAGCAGTTCTTC. Its translation: CASSQEPSGGYNEQFF.

The chain is built from TRBV4-2 and TRBJ2-5; 7 bases agree with TRBD2. V gave up 4 bases and J gave up 4 bases; unmatched junction bases: 12. The germline V gene has CDR1 LGHNA and CDR2 YNFKEQ. The CDR3 length is 16 residues. CDR3 bases: TGTGCCAGCAGCCCCCCTAAGGCGAGCGGGACAGAGACCCAGTACTTC. It yields the protein CASSPPKASGTETQYF.

V gene TRBV24-1 combines with J gene TRBJ2-7; 9 positions agree with TRBD1. Germline CDR1 reads KGHDR; CDR2 reads SFDVKD. The ends lost 4 bases at V and 9 bases at J; junction bases unmatched: 6. The CDR3 has 13 residues. The CDR3 protein is CATSDPGQGGQYF. The CDR3 nucleotides are TGTGCCACCAGTGACCCGGGACAGGGCGGGCAGTACTTC.

This clonotype was seen ten or more times. CDR3 region: CASSISGQMDTEAFF. The CDR3, as DNA: TGTGCCAGCTCAATCTCGGGACAGATGGACACTGAAGCTTTCTTT. The chain links TRBV18 to TRBJ1-1; 7 nucleotides align to TRBD1. Germline V CDR1 and CDR2: KGHSH, LQKENI. The CDR3 sequence is 15 residues long. V shed 5 bases, J shed 3 bases, and the junction held 9 bases outside the gene matches.